This TCR beta chain originates from a study of T cells in Graves' hyperthyroidism and ophthalmopathy. Study-wide findings and caveats: Ophthalmopathy got predicted by the model a median roughly 6.1 months before its onset. Most expanded thyroid clonotypes above 0.001 recurred in blood.

As regards this clonotype: Its antigen is currently unknown.

Every diagnosis used clinical symptoms, serum thyroxine and TRAb, thyroid ultrasound and orbital computed tomography. RNA transcripts gave rise to amplified TCR beta CDR3 regions. Initially, a first-round RT-PCR of the TCR CDR3 employed the HTBI primer set. TCRdb re-called the multiplex PCR reads with MiXCR, one entry per CDR3 protein. The sample has 550,000 to 700,000 distinct CDR3 sequences; around 46% are singletons. The sequence derives from an adult woman with Graves' disease, either hyperthyroidism or ophthalmopathy (not recorded which). The sequencing sample was made of peripheral blood or thyroid tissue (not recorded which).

The CDR3 is CASSGGATNEKLFF. The CDR3 nucleotides read TGCGCCAGCAGCGGGGGAGCAACTAATGAAAAACTGTTTTTT. The gene calls are TRBV5-1 and TRBJ1-4, with D maybe TRBD1 (5 bases). CDR1 and CDR2 (germline): SGHRS, YFSETQ. CDR3 length: 14 residues. The V and J ends lost 4 bases and 0 bases respectively, with 7 bases between them. Variable domain in full (rest from reference TRBV5-1 and TRBJ1-4): KAGVTQTPRYLIKTRGQQVTLSCSPISGHRSVSWYQQTPGQGLQFLFEYFSETQRNKGNFPGRFSGRQFSNSRSEMNVSTLELGDSALYLCASSGGATNEKLFFGSGTQLSVL.